This TCR beta chain was recorded in a study of tumor-infiltrating lymphocytes in primary liver carcinoma. On the study more broadly: Through surgical resection, the patients' primary liver carcinoma was treated. Male and female patients aged 30 to 69 years made up the cohort.

Both blood RNA, taken from unsorted whole blood, and germline DNA were extracted. It was before surgery that 3.5 to 4 milliliters of peripheral blood were collected. Comment on this clonotype: Its antigen is unknown. Mismatch with germline at one junction end may stem from a read error.

From around 0.5 ug total RNA, TCR beta cDNA was generated with a primer in the constant region. ARM-PCR, slightly modified, supplied the TCR beta libraries through three nested multiplex PCR rounds. With TRBV1-TRBV30 forward primers and a C-beta reverse primer, the first two PCR rounds were run for roughly 10 cycles each. In TCRdb, the multiplex PCR reads were re-called with MiXCR into one record per CDR3 protein. The data show around 330,000 distinct CDR3 sequences, approximately 54% seen once. Germline V lookup: CDR1 SGHAT, CDR2 FQNNGV. This CDR3 contains 12 residues. General study points: Pairs comparing tumor with adjacent tissue or blood overlapped less than pairs drawn from tumor regions.

The clonotype originates from a woman in her 30s with primary liver carcinoma and hepatitis B virus infection. Sequencing was done on a sample of peripheral blood. This chain links TRBV11-2 with TRBJ2-5; maybe TRBD2 (6 bases). CDR3 sequence: CASSCGGETQYF. CDR3 nucleotide sequence: TGTGCCAGTAGCTGTGGGGGGGAGACCCAGTACTTC.